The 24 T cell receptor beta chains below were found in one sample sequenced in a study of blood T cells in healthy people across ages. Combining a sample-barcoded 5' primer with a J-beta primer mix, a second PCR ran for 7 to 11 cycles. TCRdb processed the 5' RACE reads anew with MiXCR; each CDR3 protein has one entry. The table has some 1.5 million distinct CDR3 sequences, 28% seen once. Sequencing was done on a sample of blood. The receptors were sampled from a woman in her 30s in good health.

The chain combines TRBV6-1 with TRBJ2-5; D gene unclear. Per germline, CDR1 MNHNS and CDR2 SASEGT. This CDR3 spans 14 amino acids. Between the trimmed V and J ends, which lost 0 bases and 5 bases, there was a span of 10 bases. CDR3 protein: CASSEAKGGETQYF. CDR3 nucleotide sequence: TGTGCCAGCAGTGAAGCAAAAGGTGGGGAGACCCAGTACTTC.

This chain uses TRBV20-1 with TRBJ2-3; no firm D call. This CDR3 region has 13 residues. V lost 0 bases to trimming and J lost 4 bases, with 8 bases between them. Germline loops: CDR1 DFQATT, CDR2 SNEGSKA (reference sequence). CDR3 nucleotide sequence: TGCAGTGCTAGAGATAGAGTTCCAGATACGCAGTATTTT. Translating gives CSARDRVPDTQYF.

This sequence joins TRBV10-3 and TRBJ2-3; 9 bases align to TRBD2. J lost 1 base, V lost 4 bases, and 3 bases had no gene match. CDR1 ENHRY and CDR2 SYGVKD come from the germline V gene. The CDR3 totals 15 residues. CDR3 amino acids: CAISAASGGTDTQYF. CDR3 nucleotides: TGTGCCATCAGTGCAGCTAGCGGGGGCACAGATACGCAGTATTTT.

CDR3 nucleotides: TGCAGTGCTAGAGATATCTTCACCGGGGAGCTGTTTTTT. Amino acids: CSARDIFTGELFF. J is TRBJ2-2 and V is TRBV20-1, with unresolved D. Germline CDR1 and CDR2: DFQATT and SNEGSKA (reference sequence). V was cut by 0 bases and J by 4 bases, with 6 bases left in between. The CDR3 consists of 13 residues.

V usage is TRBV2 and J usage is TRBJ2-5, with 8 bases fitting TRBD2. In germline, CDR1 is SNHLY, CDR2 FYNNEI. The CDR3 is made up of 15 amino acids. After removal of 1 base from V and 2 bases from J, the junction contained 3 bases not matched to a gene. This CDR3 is CASSEVRGRQETQYF. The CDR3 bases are TGTGCCAGCAGTGAAGTTCGCGGGAGGCAAGAGACCCAGTACTTC.

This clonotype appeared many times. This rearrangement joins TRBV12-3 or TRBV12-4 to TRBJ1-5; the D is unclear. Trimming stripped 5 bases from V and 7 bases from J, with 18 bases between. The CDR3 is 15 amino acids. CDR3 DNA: TGTGCCAGCAGTCTGGGCCGTCCTCAGAGCCAGCCCCAGCATTTT. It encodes CASSLGRPQSQPQHF.

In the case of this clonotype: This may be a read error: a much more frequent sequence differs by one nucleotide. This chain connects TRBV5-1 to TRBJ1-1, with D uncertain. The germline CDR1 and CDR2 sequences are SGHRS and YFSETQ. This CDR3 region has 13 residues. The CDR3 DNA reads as TGTGCCAGCAGCTCCCCGGGGAACACTGAAGCTTTCTTT. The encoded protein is CASSSPGNTEAFF.

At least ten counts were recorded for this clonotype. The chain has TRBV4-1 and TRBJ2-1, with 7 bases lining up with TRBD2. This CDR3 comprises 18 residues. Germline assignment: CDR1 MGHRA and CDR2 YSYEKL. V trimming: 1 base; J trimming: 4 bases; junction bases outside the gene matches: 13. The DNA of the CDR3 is TGCGCCAGCAGCCAAGGCGCGGTAGGGACTACACTTTACAATGAGCAGTTCTTC. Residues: CASSQGAVGTTLYNEQFF.

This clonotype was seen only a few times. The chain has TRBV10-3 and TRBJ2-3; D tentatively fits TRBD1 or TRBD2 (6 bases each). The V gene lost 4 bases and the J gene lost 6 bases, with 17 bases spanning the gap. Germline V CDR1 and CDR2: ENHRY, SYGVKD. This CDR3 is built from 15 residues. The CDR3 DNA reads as TGTGCCATCAGTGGAACCGGGGGCCTTTGGGATACGCAGTATTTT. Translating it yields CAISGTGGLWDTQYF.

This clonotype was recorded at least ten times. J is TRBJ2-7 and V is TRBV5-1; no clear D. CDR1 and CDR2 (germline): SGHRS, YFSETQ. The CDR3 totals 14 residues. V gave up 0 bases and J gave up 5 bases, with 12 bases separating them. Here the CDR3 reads CASSLDPGSDEQYF. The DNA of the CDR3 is TGCGCCAGCAGCTTGGACCCGGGTTCTGACGAGCAGTACTTC.

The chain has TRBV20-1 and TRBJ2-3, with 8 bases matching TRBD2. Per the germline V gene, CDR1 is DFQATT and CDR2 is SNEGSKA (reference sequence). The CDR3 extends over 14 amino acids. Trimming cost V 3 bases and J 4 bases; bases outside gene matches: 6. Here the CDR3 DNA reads TGCAGTGCTAGTGGCGGGGGGCGGTCAGATACGCAGTATTTT. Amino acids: CSASGGGRSDTQYF.

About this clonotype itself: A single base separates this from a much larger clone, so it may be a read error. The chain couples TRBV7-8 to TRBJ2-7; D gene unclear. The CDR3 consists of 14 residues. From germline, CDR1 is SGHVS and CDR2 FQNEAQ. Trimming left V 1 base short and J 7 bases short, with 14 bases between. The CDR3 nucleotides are TGTGCCAGCAGCTTAGGAGCGCCGAACAATGAGCAGTACTTC. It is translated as CASSLGAPNNEQYF.

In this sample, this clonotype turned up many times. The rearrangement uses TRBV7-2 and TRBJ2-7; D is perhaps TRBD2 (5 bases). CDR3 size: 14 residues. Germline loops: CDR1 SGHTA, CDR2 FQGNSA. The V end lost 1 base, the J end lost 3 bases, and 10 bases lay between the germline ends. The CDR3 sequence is CASSLGGSNYEQYF. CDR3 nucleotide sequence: TGTGCCAGCAGCTTAGGCGGGTCTAACTACGAGCAGTACTTC.

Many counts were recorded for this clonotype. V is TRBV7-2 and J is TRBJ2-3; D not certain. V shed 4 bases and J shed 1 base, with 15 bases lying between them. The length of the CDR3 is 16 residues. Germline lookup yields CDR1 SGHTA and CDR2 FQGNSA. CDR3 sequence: CASSWSRHLRTDTQYF. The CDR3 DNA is TGTGCCAGCAGCTGGAGTCGACACCTGCGCACAGATACGCAGTATTTT.

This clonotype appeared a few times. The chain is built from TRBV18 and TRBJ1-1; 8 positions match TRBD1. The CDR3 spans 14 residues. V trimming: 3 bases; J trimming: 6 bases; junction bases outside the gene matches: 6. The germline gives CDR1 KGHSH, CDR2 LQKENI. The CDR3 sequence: CASSPLDRAAEAFF. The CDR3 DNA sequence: TGTGCCAGCTCACCTTTGGACAGGGCGGCTGAAGCTTTCTTT.

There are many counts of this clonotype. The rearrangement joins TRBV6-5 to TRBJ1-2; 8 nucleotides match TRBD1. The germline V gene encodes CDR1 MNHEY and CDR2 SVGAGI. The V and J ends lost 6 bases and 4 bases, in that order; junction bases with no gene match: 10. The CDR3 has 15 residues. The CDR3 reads CASRTRGRNGYGYTF. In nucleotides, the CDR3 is TGTGCCAGCAGAACCAGGGGGCGCAACGGCTATGGCTACACCTTC.

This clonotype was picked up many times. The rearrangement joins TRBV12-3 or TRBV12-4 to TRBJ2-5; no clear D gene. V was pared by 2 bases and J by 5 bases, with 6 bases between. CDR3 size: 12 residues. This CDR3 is CASSLSWETQYF. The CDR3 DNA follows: TGTGCCAGCAGTTTAAGCTGGGAGACCCAGTACTTC.

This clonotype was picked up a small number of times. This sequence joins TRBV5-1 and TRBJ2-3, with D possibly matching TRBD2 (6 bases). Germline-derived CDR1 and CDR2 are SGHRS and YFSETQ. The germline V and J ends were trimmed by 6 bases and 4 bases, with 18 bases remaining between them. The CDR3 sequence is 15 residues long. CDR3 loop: CASKFVEGRADTQYF. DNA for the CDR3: TGCGCCAGCAAGTTCGTGGAGGGGAGAGCAGATACGCAGTATTTT.

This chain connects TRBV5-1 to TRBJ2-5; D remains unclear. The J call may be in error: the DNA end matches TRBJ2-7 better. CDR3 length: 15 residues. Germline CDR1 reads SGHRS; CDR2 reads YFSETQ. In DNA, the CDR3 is TGCGCCAGCAGCTCGACGCCGGCGTCTAGATACGAGCAGTACTTC. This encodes CASSSTPASRYEQYF.

The CDR3 DNA sequence: TGTGCCAGCAGCCCCAGTTGGTTCGAGACCCAGTACTTC. Encoded protein: CASSPSWFETQYF. This chain uses TRBV3-1 with TRBJ2-5; unclear D gene. Trimming pared 4 bases from V and 5 bases from J, leaving 11 bases between. The CDR3 extends over 13 amino acids. CDR1 is LGHDT and CDR2 is YNNKEL in the germline V gene (reference sequence).

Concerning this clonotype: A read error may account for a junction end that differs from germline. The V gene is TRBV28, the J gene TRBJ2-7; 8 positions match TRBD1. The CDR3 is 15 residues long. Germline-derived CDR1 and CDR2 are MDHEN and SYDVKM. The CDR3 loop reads CANSPVGQVSYEQYF. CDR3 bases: TGTGCCAACAGTCCCGTGGGACAGGTCTCCTACGAGCAGTACTTC.

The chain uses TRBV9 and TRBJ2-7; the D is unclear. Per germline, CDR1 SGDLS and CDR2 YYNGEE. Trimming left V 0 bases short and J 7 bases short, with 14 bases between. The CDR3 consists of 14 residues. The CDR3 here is CASSVEGSPKEQYF. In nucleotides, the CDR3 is TGTGCCAGCAGCGTAGAGGGCAGCCCGAAGGAGCAGTACTTC. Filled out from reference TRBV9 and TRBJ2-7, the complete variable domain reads DSGVTQTPKHLITATGQRVTLRCSPRSGDLSVYWYQQSLDQGLQFLIQYYNGEERAKGNILERFSAQQFPDLHSELNLSSLELGDSALYFCASSVEGSPKEQYFGPGTRLTVT.

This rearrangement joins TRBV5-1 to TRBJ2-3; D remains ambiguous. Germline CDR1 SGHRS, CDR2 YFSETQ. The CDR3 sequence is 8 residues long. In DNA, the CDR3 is TGCCCGGCAGGTACGCAGTATTTT. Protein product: CPAGTQYF.

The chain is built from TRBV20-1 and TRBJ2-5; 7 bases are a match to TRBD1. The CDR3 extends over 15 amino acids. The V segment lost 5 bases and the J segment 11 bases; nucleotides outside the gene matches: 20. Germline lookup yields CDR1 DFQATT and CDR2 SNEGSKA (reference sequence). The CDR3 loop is CSAPPPYRGHYGQYF. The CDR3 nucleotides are TGCAGTGCTCCTCCACCCTACAGGGGTCACTACGGGCAGTACTTC.